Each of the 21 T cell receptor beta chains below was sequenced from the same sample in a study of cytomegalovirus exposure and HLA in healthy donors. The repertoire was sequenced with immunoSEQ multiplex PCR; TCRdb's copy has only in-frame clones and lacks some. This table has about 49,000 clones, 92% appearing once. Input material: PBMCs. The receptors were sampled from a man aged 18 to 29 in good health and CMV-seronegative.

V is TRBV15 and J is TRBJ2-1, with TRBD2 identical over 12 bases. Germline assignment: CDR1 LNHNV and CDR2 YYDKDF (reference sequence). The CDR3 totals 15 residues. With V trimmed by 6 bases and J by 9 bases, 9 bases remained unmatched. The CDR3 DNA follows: TGTGCCACCAGGCCCCGTTCTAGCGGGAGGGGTGAGCAGTTCTTC. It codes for CATRPRSSGRGEQFF.

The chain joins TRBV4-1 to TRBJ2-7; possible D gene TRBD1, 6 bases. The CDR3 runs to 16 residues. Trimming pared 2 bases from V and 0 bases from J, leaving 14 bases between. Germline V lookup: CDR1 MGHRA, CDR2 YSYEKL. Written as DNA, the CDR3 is TGCGCCAGCAGCCAATTTGAGGACAGCAGCTCCTACGAGCAGTACTTC. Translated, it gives CASSQFEDSSSYEQYF.

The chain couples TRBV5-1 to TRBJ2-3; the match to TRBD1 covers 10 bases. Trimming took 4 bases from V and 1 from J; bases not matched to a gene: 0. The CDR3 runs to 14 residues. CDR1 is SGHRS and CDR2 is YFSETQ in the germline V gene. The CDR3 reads CASSGTGGTDTQYF. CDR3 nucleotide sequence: TGCGCCAGCAGCGGGACAGGGGGCACAGATACGCAGTATTTT.

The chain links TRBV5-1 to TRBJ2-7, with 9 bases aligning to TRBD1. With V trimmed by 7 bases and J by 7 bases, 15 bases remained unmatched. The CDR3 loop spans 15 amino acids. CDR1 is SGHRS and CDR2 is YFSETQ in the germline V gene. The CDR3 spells CASVEGTGYSGEQYF. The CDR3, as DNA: TGCGCCAGCGTCGAAGGGACAGGGTATTCGGGGGAGCAGTACTTC.

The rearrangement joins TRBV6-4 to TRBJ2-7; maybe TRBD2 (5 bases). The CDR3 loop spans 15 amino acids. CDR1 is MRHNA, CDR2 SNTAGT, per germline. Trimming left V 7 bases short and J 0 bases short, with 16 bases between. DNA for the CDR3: TGTGCCAGCAATCGTGGCGGGCGGAGCTCCTACGAGCAGTACTTC. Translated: CASNRGGRSSYEQYF.

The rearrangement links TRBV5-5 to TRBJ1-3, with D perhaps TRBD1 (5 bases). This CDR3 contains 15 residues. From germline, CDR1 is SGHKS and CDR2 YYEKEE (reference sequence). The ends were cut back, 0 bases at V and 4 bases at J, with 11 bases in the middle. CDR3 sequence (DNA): TGTGCCAGCAGCTTGGGGAGGGACTACGGAAACACCATATATTTT. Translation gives CASSLGRDYGNTIYF.

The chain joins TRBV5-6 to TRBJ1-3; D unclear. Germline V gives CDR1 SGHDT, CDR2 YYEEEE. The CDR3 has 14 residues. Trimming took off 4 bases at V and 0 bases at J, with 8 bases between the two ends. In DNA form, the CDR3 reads TGTGCCAGCAGCCCCGGACTCTCTGGAAACACCATATATTTT. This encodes CASSPGLSGNTIYF.

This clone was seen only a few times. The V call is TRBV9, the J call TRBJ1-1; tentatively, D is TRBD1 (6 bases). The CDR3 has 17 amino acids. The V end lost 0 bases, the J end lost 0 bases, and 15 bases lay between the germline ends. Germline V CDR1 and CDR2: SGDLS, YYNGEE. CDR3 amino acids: CASSVDPSTGLNTEAFF. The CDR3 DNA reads TGTGCCAGCAGCGTAGACCCCTCCACAGGGTTGAACACTGAAGCTTTCTTT.

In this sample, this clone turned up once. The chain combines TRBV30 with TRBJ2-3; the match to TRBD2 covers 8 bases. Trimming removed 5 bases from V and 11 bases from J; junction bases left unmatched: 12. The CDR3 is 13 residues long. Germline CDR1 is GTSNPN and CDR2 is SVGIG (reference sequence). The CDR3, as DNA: TGTGCCTGGGAAGCGGGAGACAGATATAGGCAGTATTTT. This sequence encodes CAWEAGDRYRQYF.

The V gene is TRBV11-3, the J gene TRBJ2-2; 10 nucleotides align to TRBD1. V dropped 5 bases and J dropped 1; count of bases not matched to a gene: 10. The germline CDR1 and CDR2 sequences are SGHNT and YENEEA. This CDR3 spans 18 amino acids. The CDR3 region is CASSTRWTGGLNTGELFF. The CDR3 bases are TGTGCCAGCAGCACAAGATGGACAGGGGGTCTGAACACCGGGGAGCTGTTTTTT.

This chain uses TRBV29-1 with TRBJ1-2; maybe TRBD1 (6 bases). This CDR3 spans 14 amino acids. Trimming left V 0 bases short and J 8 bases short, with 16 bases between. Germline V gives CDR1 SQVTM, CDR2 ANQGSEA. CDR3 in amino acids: CSVEDPDAGAGYTF. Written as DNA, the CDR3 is TGCAGCGTTGAAGATCCGGATGCGGGGGCCGGCTACACCTTC.

The CDR3 bases are TGTGCCAGCAGCCACCGACACGAGAACATTCAGTACTTC. Protein product: CASSHRHENIQYF. This rearrangement joins TRBV7-9 to TRBJ2-4, with unresolved D. The V gene lost 5 bases and the J gene lost 7 bases, with 12 bases spanning the gap. The CDR3 loop spans 13 amino acids. The germline V gene has CDR1 SEHNR and CDR2 FQNEAQ (reference sequence).

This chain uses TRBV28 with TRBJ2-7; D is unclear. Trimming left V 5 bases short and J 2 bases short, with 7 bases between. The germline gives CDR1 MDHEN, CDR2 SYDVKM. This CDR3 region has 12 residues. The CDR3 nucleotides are TGTGCCAGCAGTGCCGTAGCCTACGAGCAGTACTTC. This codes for CASSAVAYEQYF.

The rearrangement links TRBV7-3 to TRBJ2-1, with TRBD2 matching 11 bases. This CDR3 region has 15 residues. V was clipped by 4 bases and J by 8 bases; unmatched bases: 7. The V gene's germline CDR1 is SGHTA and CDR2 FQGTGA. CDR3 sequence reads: CASSSGLAVLDEQFF. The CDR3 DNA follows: TGTGCCAGCAGCTCGGGACTAGCGGTCCTCGATGAGCAGTTCTTC.

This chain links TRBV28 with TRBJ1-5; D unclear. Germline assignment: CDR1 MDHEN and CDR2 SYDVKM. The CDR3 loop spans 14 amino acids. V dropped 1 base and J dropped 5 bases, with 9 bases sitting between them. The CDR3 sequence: CASSLSGLDQPQHF. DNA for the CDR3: TGTGCCAGCAGTTTATCGGGGTTGGATCAGCCCCAGCATTTT.

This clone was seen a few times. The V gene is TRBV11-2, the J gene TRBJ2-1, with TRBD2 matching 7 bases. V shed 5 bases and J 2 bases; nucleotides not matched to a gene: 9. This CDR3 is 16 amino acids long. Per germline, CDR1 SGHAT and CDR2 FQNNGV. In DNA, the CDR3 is TGTGCCAGCAGCCTTCGACTAGCTAAAACCTACAATGAGCAGTTCTTC. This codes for CASSLRLAKTYNEQFF.

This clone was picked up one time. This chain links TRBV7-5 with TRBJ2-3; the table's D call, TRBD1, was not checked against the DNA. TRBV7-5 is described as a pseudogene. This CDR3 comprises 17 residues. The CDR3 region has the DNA TGTGTCAGAAGCTTAGCGAGTACAGGGAGAAGCACAGATACGCAGTATTTT. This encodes CVRSLASTGRSTDTQYF.

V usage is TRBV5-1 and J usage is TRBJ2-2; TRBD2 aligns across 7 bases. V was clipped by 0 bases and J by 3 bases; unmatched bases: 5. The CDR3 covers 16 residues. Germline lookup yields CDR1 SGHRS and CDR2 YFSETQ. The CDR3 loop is CASSLEGTTYTGELFF. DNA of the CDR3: TGCGCCAGCAGCTTGGAGGGGACTACCTACACCGGGGAGCTGTTTTTT.

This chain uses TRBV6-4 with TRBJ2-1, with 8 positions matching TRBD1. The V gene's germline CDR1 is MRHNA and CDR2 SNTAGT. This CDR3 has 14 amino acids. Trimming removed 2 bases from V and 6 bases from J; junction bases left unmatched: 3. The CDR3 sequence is CASSDAGGSNEQFF. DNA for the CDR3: TGTGCCAGCAGTGACGCAGGGGGCTCCAATGAGCAGTTCTTC.

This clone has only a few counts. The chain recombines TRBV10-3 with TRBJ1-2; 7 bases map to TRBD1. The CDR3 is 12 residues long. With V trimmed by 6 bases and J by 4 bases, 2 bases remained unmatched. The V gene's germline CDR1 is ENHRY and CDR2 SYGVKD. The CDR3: CAIRGDSYGYTF. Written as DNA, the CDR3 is TGTGCCATCAGAGGGGACAGCTATGGCTACACCTTC.

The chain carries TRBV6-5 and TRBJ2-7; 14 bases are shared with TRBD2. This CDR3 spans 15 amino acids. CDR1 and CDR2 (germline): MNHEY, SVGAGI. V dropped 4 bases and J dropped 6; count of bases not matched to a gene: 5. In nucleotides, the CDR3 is TGTGCCAGCAGTTGGGGACTAGCGGGAGAAGGCGAGCAGTACTTC. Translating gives CASSWGLAGEGEQYF.